The clone carrying this T cell receptor (beta chain) was seen more than once but under ten times. The target antigen is unknown. V was cut by 4 bases and J by 5 bases, with 10 bases left in between. Germline V lookup: CDR1 SGHRS, CDR2 YFSETQ. The CDR3 is 13 residues long. The entry originates in a study of post-analysis software for immune sequencing data. Study-wide points: Patients used about 5 TRBV segments, including TRBV5-6, TRBV5-1 and TRBV20-1, more often than controls. When compared against controls, multiple sclerosis patients showed significantly lower normalized Chao1 diversity.

Tagging with unique molecular identifiers was a feature of the TCR beta cDNA libraries. Each CDR3 protein gets one entry after TCRdb re-called the PCR reads with MiXCR. The sample has 740,000 or so distinct CDR3 sequences; roughly half are singletons. This clonotype was sampled from a girl aged 5-17 years with multiple sclerosis. This chain links TRBV5-1 with TRBJ2-1; D might be TRBD1 (5 bases). The sample consisted of blood. The CDR3 reads CASSGKGNNEQFF. CDR3 bases: TGCGCCAGCAGCGGTAAGGGGAACAATGAGCAGTTCTTC.